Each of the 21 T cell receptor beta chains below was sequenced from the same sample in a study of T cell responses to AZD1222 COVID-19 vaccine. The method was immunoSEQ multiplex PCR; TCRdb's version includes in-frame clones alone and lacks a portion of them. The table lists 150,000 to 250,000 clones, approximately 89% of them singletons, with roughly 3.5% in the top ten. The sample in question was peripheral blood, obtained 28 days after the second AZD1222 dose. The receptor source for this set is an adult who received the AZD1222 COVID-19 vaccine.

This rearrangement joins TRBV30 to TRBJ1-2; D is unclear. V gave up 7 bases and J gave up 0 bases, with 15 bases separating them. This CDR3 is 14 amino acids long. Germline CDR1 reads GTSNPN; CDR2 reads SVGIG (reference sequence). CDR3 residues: CASRQSGPNYGYTF. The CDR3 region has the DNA TGTGCCTCCCGCCAAAGTGGGCCTAACTATGGCTACACCTTC.

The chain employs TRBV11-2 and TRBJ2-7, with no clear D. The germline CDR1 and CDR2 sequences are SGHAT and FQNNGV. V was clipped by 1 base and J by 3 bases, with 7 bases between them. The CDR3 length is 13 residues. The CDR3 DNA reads TGTGCCAGCAGCTTAGGTGTCATCTACGAGCAGTACTTC. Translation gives CASSLGVIYEQYF.

The chain's CDR3 is CASSLLGGNTEAFF. CDR3 nucleotide sequence: TGTGCCAGCAGCTTGTTGGGCGGGAACACTGAAGCTTTCTTT. This rearrangement joins TRBV5-4 to TRBJ1-1; D call uncertain. V dropped 1 base and J dropped 1 base, with 8 bases sitting between them. CDR3 length: 14 residues. CDR1 SGHNT and CDR2 YYREEE come from the germline V gene (reference sequence).

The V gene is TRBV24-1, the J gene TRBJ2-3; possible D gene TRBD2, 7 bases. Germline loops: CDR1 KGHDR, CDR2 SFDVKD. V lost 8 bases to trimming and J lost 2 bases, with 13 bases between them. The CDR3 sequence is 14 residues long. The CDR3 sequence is CATMGGLLTDTQYF. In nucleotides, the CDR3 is TGTGCCACCATGGGGGGGCTGCTCACAGATACGCAGTATTTT.

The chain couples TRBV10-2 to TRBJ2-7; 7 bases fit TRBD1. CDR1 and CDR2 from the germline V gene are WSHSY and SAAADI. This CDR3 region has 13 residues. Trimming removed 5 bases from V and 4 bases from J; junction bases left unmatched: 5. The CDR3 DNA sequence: TGCGCCAGCAGTTGGGCAGGGGGTTACGAGCAGTACTTC. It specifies CASSWAGGYEQYF.

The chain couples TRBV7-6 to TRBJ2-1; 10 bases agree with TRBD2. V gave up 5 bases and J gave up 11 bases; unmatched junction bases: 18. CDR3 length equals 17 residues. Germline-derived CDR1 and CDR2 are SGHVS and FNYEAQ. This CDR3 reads CASSAIRTSGKASQQFF. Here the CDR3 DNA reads TGTGCCAGCAGCGCCATCAGGACTAGCGGCAAGGCGAGTCAGCAGTTCTTC. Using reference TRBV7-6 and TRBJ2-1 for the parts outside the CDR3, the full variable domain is GAGVSQSPRYKVTKRGQDVALRCDPISGHVSLYWYRQALGQGPEFLTYFNYEAQQDKSGLPNDRFSAERPEGSISTLTIQRTEQRDSAMYRCASSAIRTSGKASQQFFGPGTRLTVL.

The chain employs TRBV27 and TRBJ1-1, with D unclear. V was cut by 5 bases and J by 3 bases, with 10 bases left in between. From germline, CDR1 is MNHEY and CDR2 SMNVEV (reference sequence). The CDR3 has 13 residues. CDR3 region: CASSQGGDTEAFF. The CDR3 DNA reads TGTGCCAGCAGTCAAGGCGGGGACACTGAAGCTTTCTTT.

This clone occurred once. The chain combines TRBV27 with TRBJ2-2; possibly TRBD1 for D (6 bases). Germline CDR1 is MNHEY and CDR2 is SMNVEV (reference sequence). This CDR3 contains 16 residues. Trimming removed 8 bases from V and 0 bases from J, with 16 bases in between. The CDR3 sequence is CASGSPRTANTGELFF. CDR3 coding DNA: TGTGCCAGCGGGTCCCCCCGGACAGCGAACACCGGGGAGCTGTTTTTT.

The CDR3 sequence: CASSQEPGQGATGYTF. CDR3 sequence (DNA): TGCGCCAGCAGCCAAGAACCGGGACAGGGGGCTACCGGCTACACCTTC. The J gene is TRBJ1-2, the V gene TRBV4-1; the match to TRBD1 covers 12 bases. With 0 bases clipped from V and 8 bases from J, the junction kept 7 bases outside the gene matches. Germline V gene sequence: CDR1 MGHRA, CDR2 YSYEKL. The CDR3 length is 16 residues.

CDR3 bases: TGTGCCAGCAGTGAAGAGGGGGGAGGCAGCAATCAGCCCCAGCATTTT. Translating gives CASSEEGGGSNQPQHF. The V gene is TRBV6-1, the J gene TRBJ1-5; possible D gene TRBD1, 6 bases. Germline CDR1 MNHNS, CDR2 SASEGT. CDR3 length equals 16 residues. V was shortened by 1 base and J by 1 base, with 11 bases between the two germline ends.

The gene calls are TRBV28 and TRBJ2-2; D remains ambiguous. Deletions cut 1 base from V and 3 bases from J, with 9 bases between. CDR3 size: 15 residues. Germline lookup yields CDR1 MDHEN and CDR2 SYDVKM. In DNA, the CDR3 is TGTGCCAGCAGTTTATTACAAGCTCACACCGGGGAGCTGTTTTTT. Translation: CASSLLQAHTGELFF.

CDR3 DNA: TGTGCCAGCAGTTCCCCGGGAGGATGGGTGACCCAGTACTTC. Translating it yields CASSSPGGWVTQYF. This chain connects TRBV6-5 to TRBJ2-5; 7 bases agree with TRBD2. The germline V gene has CDR1 MNHEY and CDR2 SVGAGI. CDR3 length equals 14 residues. Trimming cost V 4 bases and J 7 bases; bases outside gene matches: 9.

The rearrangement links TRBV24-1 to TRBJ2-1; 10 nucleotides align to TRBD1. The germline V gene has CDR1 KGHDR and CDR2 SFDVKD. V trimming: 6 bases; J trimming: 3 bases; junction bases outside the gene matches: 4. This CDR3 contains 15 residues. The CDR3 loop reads CATSRQGAGYNEQFF. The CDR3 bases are TGTGCCACCAGTAGACAGGGGGCCGGCTACAATGAGCAGTTCTTC.

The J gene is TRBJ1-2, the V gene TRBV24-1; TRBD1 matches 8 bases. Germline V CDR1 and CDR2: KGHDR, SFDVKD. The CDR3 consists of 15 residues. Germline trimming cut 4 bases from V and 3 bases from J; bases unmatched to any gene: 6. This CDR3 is CATSDPGTGYYGYTF. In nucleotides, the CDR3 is TGTGCCACCAGTGACCCCGGGACAGGCTACTATGGCTACACCTTC.

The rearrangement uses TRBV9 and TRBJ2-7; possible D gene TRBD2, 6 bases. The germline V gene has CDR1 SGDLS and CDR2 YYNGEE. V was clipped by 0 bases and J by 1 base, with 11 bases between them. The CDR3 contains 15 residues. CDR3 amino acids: CASSVDSSASYEQYF. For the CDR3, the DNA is TGTGCCAGCAGCGTAGATTCTAGCGCATCCTACGAGCAGTACTTC. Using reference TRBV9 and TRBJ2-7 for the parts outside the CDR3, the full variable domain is DSGVTQTPKHLITATGQRVTLRCSPRSGDLSVYWYQQSLDQGLQFLIQYYNGEERAKGNILERFSAQQFPDLHSELNLSSLELGDSALYFCASSVDSSASYEQYFGPGTRLTVT.

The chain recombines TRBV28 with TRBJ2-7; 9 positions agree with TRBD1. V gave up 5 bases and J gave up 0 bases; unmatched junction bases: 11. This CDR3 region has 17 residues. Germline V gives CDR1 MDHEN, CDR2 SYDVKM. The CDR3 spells CASSNSQGARSSYEQYF. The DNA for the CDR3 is TGTGCCAGCAGTAACTCACAGGGGGCCAGGAGCTCCTACGAGCAGTACTTC.

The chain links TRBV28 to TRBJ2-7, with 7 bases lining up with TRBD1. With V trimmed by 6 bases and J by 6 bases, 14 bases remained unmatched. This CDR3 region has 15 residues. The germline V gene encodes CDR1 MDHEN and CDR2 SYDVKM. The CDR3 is CASRRADRDISEQYF. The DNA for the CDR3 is TGTGCCAGCAGACGGGCCGACAGGGATATCAGCGAGCAGTACTTC.

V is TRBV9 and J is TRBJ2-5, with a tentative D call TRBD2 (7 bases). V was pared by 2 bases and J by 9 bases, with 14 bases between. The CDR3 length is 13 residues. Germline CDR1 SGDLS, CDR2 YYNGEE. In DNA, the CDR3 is TGTGCCAGCAGCGTCGGGGCGGGGGCGTCCCAGTACTTC. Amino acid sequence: CASSVGAGASQYF.

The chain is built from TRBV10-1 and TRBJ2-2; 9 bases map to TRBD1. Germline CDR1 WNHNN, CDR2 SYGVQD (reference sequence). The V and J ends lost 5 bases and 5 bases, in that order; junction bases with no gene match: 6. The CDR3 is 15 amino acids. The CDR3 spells CASSPGTGRTGELFF. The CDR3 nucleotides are TGCGCCAGCAGTCCAGGGACAGGGAGGACCGGGGAGCTGTTTTTT.

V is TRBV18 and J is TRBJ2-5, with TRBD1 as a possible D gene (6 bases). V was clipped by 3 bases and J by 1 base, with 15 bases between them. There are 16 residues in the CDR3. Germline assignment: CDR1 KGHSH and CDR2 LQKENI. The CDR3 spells CASSPVRTDTQETQYF. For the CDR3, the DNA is TGTGCCAGCTCACCGGTACGGACAGACACCCAAGAGACCCAGTACTTC.

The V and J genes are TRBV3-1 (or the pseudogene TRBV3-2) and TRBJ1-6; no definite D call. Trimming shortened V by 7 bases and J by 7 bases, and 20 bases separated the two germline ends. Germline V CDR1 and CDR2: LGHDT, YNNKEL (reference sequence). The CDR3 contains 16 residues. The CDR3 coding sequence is TGTGCCAGCAAAAGATTAGCGGCCGGTCGGAATTCACCCCTCCACTTT. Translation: CASKRLAAGRNSPLHF.